Sequencing of this T cell receptor (beta chain) was carried out in a study of T-cell reconstitution after alpha-beta-depleted transplantation in children (dated by TCRdb to the mid-2010s). General notes on the study: Using TCR repertoire profiling, the study followed T-cell immune reconstitution in a quantitative way in children after TCRalphabeta/CD19-depleted allogeneic hematopoietic cell transplantation. The full study reports these points: In some patients, high TCRbeta diversity at day 60 was attributed to recipient T cells and intrathymic progenitors that had survived conditioning. The apparently early alphabetaT-cell count recovery about two months after transplant was reportedly dependent on only several hundred rapidly expanded clones derived from non-depleted graft cells. Hyperexpanded clone frequencies declined over subsequent months; after one year, T-cell counts and TCRbeta diversity were mostly attributed to newly produced T cells.

Reading from cysteine to phenylalanine, the CDR3 counts 14 amino acids. Solely the CDR3 DNA is kept, with 42 bases framed from the first base. V loses 6 bases of germline sequence and J loses 6 bases, and the interval between the two ends is 17 bases. Per the publication, the treatment or condition label means: allogeneic hematopoietic cell transplantation with graft depleted of TCRalphabeta T cells and CD19 B cells. The children who served as transplant recipients had been given grafts of TCRalphabeta/CD19-depleted allogeneic hematopoietic cells. This clonotype has only a few counts. Its target antigen remains unknown. Per-base quality was not reported, and no clone a single base away is much larger than it. Libraries were made using PCR. Sequenced on an Illumina HiSeq 2500. TCR library preparation used molecular barcoding, with unique molecular identifiers applied to normalize quantification of the TCRbeta repertoire. TCRdb trimmed the raw reads at Q25, called clones with MiXCR and kept productive beta chains. Rows with a matching CDR3 protein are joined into one entry that keeps the most common DNA and genes. Counted in this sample were more than 200,000 distinct CDR3 sequences; 20% to 30% of them appeared once. Together, the top ten hold roughly 5% of the sample.

Sample: PBMCs, mostly from graft donor cells, taken 360 days after TCRalphabeta/CD19-depleted stem cell transplant. This chain is built from TRBV12-3 or TRBV12-4 and TRBJ1-2, with the D gene not clear enough to name. The sequence was collected from a female patient between 2 and 15 years old who had a stem cell transplant for congenital amegakaryocytic thrombocytopenia, so the T cells may come from the graft donor. The DNA reads TGTGCCAGCAGACCCACAAAGAGCGTGAATGGCTACACCTTC. This yields the protein CASRPTKSVNGYTF.